A selection of T cell receptor beta chains follows, all from one sample in a study of blood T cell repertoires in COVID-19. The method was immunoSEQ multiplex PCR; TCRdb's version includes in-frame clones alone and lacks a portion of them. The sample lists some 220,000 clones; approximately 78% were seen once. Sequencing was carried out using peripheral blood. These receptors were collected from a woman between 65 and 79 years old with COVID-19, enrolled during active disease. The CDR3 runs from the conserved cysteine through the conserved F or W. The order of the fields is clone size, V gene, J gene, D gene, CDR3 protein, CDR3 DNA. A D gene is named only where the DNA matches it firmly. The size entry is marked missing in some rows and otherwise reads once, few, many or a size class.

>NA|TRBV28|TRBJ2-7|NA
CASSNQQRPYEQYF
TGTGCCAGCAGCAATCAGCAGCGGCCCTACGAGCAGTACTTC
>NA|TRBV11-1|TRBJ2-7|TRBD2
CASSLGLGHREQYF
TGTGCCAGCAGCTTGGGACTAGGGCATCGCGAGCAGTACTTC
>NA|TRBV7-8|TRBJ2-5|TRBD1
CASSSTWTGRKIQETQYF
TGTGCCAGCAGTTCCACCTGGACAGGGAGAAAGATCCAAGAGACCCAGTACTTC
>NA|TRBV6-5|TRBJ2-2|NA
CASRGRRTGELFF
TGTGCCAGCAGAGGCAGGCGCACCGGGGAGCTGTTTTTT
>NA|TRBV5-1|TRBJ2-7|TRBD1
CASSPRQGRVFEQYF
TGCGCCAGCAGCCCACGACAGGGAAGGGTGTTCGAGCAGTACTTC
>NA|TRBV24-1|TRBJ2-1|TRBD2
CATSDPGTTNNEQFF
TGTGCCACCAGTGACCCCGGGACTACGAACAATGAGCAGTTCTTC
>NA|TRBV4-3|TRBJ1-1|TRBD1
CASGGTGGRTEAFF
TGCGCCAGTGGCGGGACAGGGGGACGGACTGAAGCTTTCTTT
>NA|TRBV10-3|TRBJ2-7|NA
CAIRGGGDEQYF
TGTGCCATCAGAGGGGGGGGTGACGAGCAGTACTTC
>once|TRBV27|TRBJ2-7|NA
CASSPRGEGAYEQYF
TGTGCCAGCAGCCCCCGGGGTGAAGGCGCCTACGAGCAGTACTTC
>NA|TRBV27|TRBJ1-1|NA
CASSFHGAGGRDTEAFF
TGTGCCAGCAGTTTTCATGGGGCGGGAGGAAGGGACACTGAAGCTTTCTTT
>few|TRBV29-1|TRBJ2-5|TRBD2
CSVEFRERGETQYF
TGCAGCGTTGAATTCCGGGAGCGGGGAGAGACCCAGTACTTC
>NA|TRBV15|TRBJ1-1|NA
CATSRVQTEAFF
TGTGCCACCAGCAGAGTGCAGACTGAAGCTTTCTTT